One T cell receptor beta chain is described in this entry. There are 14 residues in the CDR3. The ends were cut back, 4 bases at V and 3 bases at J, with 14 bases in the middle. This record comes from a study of control samples from healthy donors and cancer patients. Only in-frame clones appear in the TCRdb table, and some are missing; sequencing was by immunoSEQ multiplex PCR. The repertoire has around 68,000 clones, about 83% of them found once; the top ten carry 15% to 19%. The source of this sequence is a man aged 55 to 69 in good health. The chain links TRBV5-3 to TRBJ2-7, with D uncertain. TRBV5-3 qualifies as an ORF whose function is uncertain. The specimen sequenced was blood. The CDR3 spells CARSHSDIYYEQYF. For the CDR3, the DNA is TGTGCCAGAAGCCATTCCGACATTTACTACGAGCAGTACTTC.